The 4 T cell receptor beta chains below come from one sample, sequenced in a study of molecular identifiers for immune sequencing clone quantification. TCRdb re-derived calls from the PCR reads in MiXCR, one entry per CDR3 protein. The table has about 510,000 distinct CDR3 sequences, about a fifth seen once. The sequencing sample was made of naive CD8+ T cells from blood, with Jurkat cell RNA spiked in. Subset in this sample: FACS-sorted CD8+CD4-CCR7+CD45RA+ naive T cells. All receptors derive from a human donor in good health. Some libraries in this study had Jurkat cell RNA spiked in.

This clonotype was observed a few times. This chain uses TRBV19 with TRBJ2-7; 12 bases are a match to TRBD2. CDR3 length: 17 amino acids. The germline CDR1 and CDR2 sequences are LNHDA and SQIVND (reference sequence). Trimming removed 3 bases from V and 6 bases from J; junction bases left unmatched: 12. The CDR3 loop is CASSMGTRGLAGAEQYF. In DNA, the CDR3 is TGTGCCAGTAGTATGGGGACCCGGGGACTAGCGGGCGCCGAGCAGTACTTC.

This clonotype was recorded at least ten times. The chain couples TRBV5-1 to TRBJ1-1; D call uncertain. Trimming pared 3 bases from V and 7 bases from J, leaving 16 bases between. CDR1 is SGHRS, CDR2 YFSETQ, per germline. The CDR3 covers 14 residues. CDR3 nucleotide sequence: TGCGCCAGCAGCTACCGCTTAGCCTCTAATGAAGCTTTCTTT. It is translated as CASSYRLASNEAFF.

The gene calls are TRBV30 and TRBJ1-1; maybe TRBD1 (5 bases). Deletions cut 4 bases from V and 7 bases from J, with 16 bases between. This CDR3 spans 13 amino acids. Germline values: CDR1 GTSNPN, CDR2 SVGIG (reference sequence). The CDR3 nucleotides are TGTGCCTGGACCCTGGGGGACTCAAGTGAAGCTTTCTTT. Translation: CAWTLGDSSEAFF. The entire variable domain, with the rest obtained from reference TRBV30 and TRBJ1-1, is as follows: SQTIHQWPATLVQPVGSPLSLECTVEGTSNPNLYWYRQAAGRGLQLLFYSVGIGQISSEVPQNLSASRPQDRQFILSSKKLLLSDSGFYLCAWTLGDSSEAFFGQGTRLTVV.

This clonotype was seen repeatedly, ten times or more. V gene TRBV29-1 combines with J gene TRBJ2-1; 13 nucleotides match TRBD2. Germline assignment: CDR1 SQVTM and CDR2 ANQGSEA. Losses at the gene ends were 6 bases for V and 7 bases for J; bases not matched to a gene: 18. This CDR3 spans 18 amino acids. The CDR3, as DNA: TGCAGCGTAGGCCCGGGAACTAGCGGGAGGGCAGGGAGTAATGAGCAGTTCTTC. Translating it yields CSVGPGTSGRAGSNEQFF.